This passage covers 20 T cell receptor beta chains from one sample sequenced in a study of human T cells and chemical hapten exposure. MiXCR was run by TCRdb on the RACE reads, yielding one entry per CDR3 protein. The sample consists of 150,000 to 200,000 distinct CDR3 sequences, approximately 31% of them appearing once. Specified time point: pre-sensitization, week 0. Treatment noted: therapeutic diphenylcyclopropenone sensitization with weekly scalp DPC. Here the sequenced sample was whole blood, taken in connection with sensitization to the hapten diphenylcyclopropenone (DPC). Every receptor here comes from a young woman with alopecia areata. Some clones in this sample may be carry-over from other donors' samples.

The chain combines TRBV6-6 with TRBJ2-1; 8 nucleotides line up with TRBD2. V was pared by 4 bases and J by 13 bases, with 6 bases of the junction left unmatched. Per the germline V gene, CDR1 is MNHNY and CDR2 is SVGAGI (reference sequence). The CDR3 is 12 residues long. CDR3 amino acids: CASSSGLAKQFF. As DNA, the CDR3 is TGTGCCAGCAGTTCCGGACTAGCTAAACAGTTCTTC.

This clonotype has just a few counts. The rearrangement uses TRBV19 and TRBJ2-1; D perhaps matches TRBD1 (5 bases). The V end lost 2 bases, the J end lost 8 bases, and 10 bases lay between the germline ends. The CDR3 contains 13 residues. Germline CDR1 reads LNHDA; CDR2 reads SQIVND (reference sequence). CDR3 nucleotide sequence: TGTGCCAGTAGTATACCAGGGTCCCATGAGCAGTTCTTC. Translating it yields CASSIPGSHEQFF.

The chain joins TRBV28 to TRBJ1-1; a possible D gene is TRBD1 (5 bases). The V end lost 6 bases, the J end lost 1 base, and 12 bases lay between the germline ends. Per germline, CDR1 MDHEN and CDR2 SYDVKM. CDR3 length equals 14 residues. CDR3 residues: CASRWRGANTEAFF. The CDR3 nucleotides are TGTGCCAGCAGATGGAGGGGCGCGAACACTGAAGCTTTCTTT.

The V gene is TRBV28, the J gene TRBJ1-6, with 10 bases matching TRBD1. With 6 bases clipped from V and 9 bases from J, the junction kept 14 bases outside the gene matches. CDR1 MDHEN and CDR2 SYDVKM come from the germline V gene. The CDR3 runs to 17 residues. The CDR3 here is CASRVWGRTGGVSPLHF. In DNA form, the CDR3 reads TGTGCCAGCAGAGTTTGGGGGCGGACAGGGGGAGTTTCACCCCTCCACTTT.

This clonotype was seen more than once but under ten times. The chain employs TRBV5-1 and TRBJ1-1; D is undetermined. The germline V gene encodes CDR1 SGHRS and CDR2 YFSETQ. The ends were cut back, 0 bases at V and 0 bases at J, with 6 bases in the middle. This CDR3 contains 14 residues. The CDR3 loop is CASSLDIMNTEAFF. The CDR3 DNA reads TGCGCCAGCAGCTTGGATATAATGAACACTGAAGCTTTCTTT.

V and J are TRBV28 and TRBJ2-1; 14 bases align to TRBD2. Per germline, CDR1 MDHEN and CDR2 SYDVKM. The CDR3 consists of 18 residues. V shed 3 bases, J shed 2 bases, and the junction held 6 bases outside the gene matches. Here the CDR3 reads CASSFGLAGGLTYNEQFF. The CDR3 DNA follows: TGTGCCAGCAGTTTTGGACTAGCGGGGGGTCTTACCTACAATGAGCAGTTCTTC.

The chain uses TRBV7-9 and TRBJ2-5; 8 positions agree with TRBD1. V shed 4 bases and J 0 bases; nucleotides not matched to a gene: 4. CDR3 length: 15 amino acids. CDR1 is SEHNR and CDR2 is FQNEAQ in the germline V gene (reference sequence). CDR3 nucleotides: TGTGCCAGCAGCTCCGGGACAGGTTACCAAGAGACCCAGTACTTC. Translating gives CASSSGTGYQETQYF. Looking up the rest from reference TRBV7-9 and TRBJ2-5 gives the full variable domain: DTGVSQNPRHKITKRGQNVTFRCDPISEHNRLYWYRQTLGQGPEFLTYFQNEAQLEKSRLLSDRFSAERPKGSFSTLEIQRTEQGDSAMYLCASSSGTGYQETQYFGPGTRLLVL.

The rearrangement uses TRBV7-2 and TRBJ2-5; D is uncertain. Germline-derived CDR1 and CDR2 are SGHTA and FQGNSA. Trimming left V 2 bases short and J 5 bases short, with 15 bases between. CDR3 length: 15 amino acids. The CDR3 protein is CASSLTSSSLETQYF. The CDR3, as DNA: TGTGCCAGCAGCTTAACGTCGTCCAGTTTGGAGACCCAGTACTTC.

The chain combines TRBV5-1 with TRBJ2-7, with D perhaps being TRBD1 or TRBD2 (5 bases each). V was clipped by 5 bases and J by 2 bases, with 11 bases between them. Germline CDR1 SGHRS, CDR2 YFSETQ. The CDR3 totals 13 residues. The CDR3 spells CASRGDGAYEQYF. CDR3 bases: TGCGCCAGCAGAGGGGACGGTGCCTACGAGCAGTACTTC. Variable domain in full (rest from reference TRBV5-1 and TRBJ2-7): KAGVTQTPRYLIKTRGQQVTLSCSPISGHRSVSWYQQTPGQGLQFLFEYFSETQRNKGNFPGRFSGRQFSNSRSEMNVSTLELGDSALYLCASRGDGAYEQYFGPGTRLTVT.

This clonotype has only one observation. This rearrangement joins TRBV6-2 or TRBV6-3 to TRBJ2-7, with a possible D match to TRBD2 (6 bases). CDR1 and CDR2 from the germline V gene are MNHEY and SVGEGT. The CDR3 covers 12 residues. Trimming cost V 5 bases and J 3 bases, with 8 bases left between them. In nucleotides, the CDR3 is TGTGCCAGCAGTGGGACTGTCTACGAGCAGTACTTC. Its translation is CASSGTVYEQYF.

This clonotype was detected only a few times. The chain employs TRBV20-1 and TRBJ1-2; D is uncertain. Germline assignment: CDR1 DFQATT and CDR2 SNEGSKA (reference sequence). The CDR3 loop spans 11 amino acids. The ends were cut back, 5 bases at V and 7 bases at J, with 11 bases in the middle. The CDR3 loop is CSAWRKGGYTF. DNA for the CDR3: TGCAGTGCTTGGAGAAAGGGTGGCTACACCTTC.

On this clonotype itself: A much larger clone lies one base from this, so it may be a read error. The CDR3 reads CTSRGQGNHEQYF. The CDR3 bases are TGTACCAGCAGGGGACAGGGTAACCACGAGCAGTACTTC. The J gene is TRBJ2-7, the V gene TRBV6-5, with 9 bases identical to TRBD1. The CDR3 extends over 13 amino acids. Germline CDR1 is MNHEY and CDR2 is SVGAGI.

This clonotype was recorded at least ten times. V gene TRBV28 combines with J gene TRBJ2-6, with unresolved D. CDR3 length equals 13 residues. Trimming removed 6 bases at V and 0 bases at J, with 3 bases between. Germline CDR1 and CDR2: MDHEN and SYDVKM. The CDR3 region has the DNA TGTGCCAGCAGCGGCTCTGGGGCCAACGTCCTGACTTTC. Its translation is CASSGSGANVLTF.

The V call is TRBV20-1, the J call TRBJ1-5; 8 bases align to TRBD1. Per the germline V gene, CDR1 is DFQATT and CDR2 is SNEGSKA (reference sequence). The V and J ends lost 6 bases and 2 bases, in that order; junction bases with no gene match: 3. The CDR3 consists of 13 residues. The CDR3 sequence: CSALGQGNQPQHF. The CDR3 nucleotides are TGCAGTGCGCTGGGACAGGGCAATCAGCCCCAGCATTTT.

This clonotype was found a few times. This sequence joins TRBV28 and TRBJ2-7; no definite D call. CDR1 and CDR2 (germline): MDHEN, SYDVKM. Between the trimmed V and J ends, which lost 6 bases and 0 bases, there was a span of 18 bases. The CDR3 is made up of 16 amino acids. The chain's CDR3 is CASSSRVFPSSYEQYF. CDR3 DNA: TGTGCCAGCAGCTCCCGGGTCTTCCCGAGCTCCTACGAGCAGTACTTC.

The chain has TRBV29-1 and TRBJ1-1; TRBD1 might be the D (5 bases). The CDR3 loop spans 14 amino acids. Looked up from germline, CDR1 is SQVTM and CDR2 is ANQGSEA. The ends were cut back, 4 bases at V and 3 bases at J, with 15 bases in the middle. The CDR3 sequence is CSVGKGLGYTEAFF. CDR3 in DNA: TGCAGCGTTGGAAAGGGGTTAGGGTACACTGAAGCTTTCTTT.

The chain couples TRBV29-1 to TRBJ1-1, with D perhaps TRBD1 (5 bases). The V and J ends lost 7 bases and 0 bases respectively, with 15 bases between them. Germline loops: CDR1 SQVTM, CDR2 ANQGSEA. The CDR3 contains 14 residues. CDR3 DNA sequence: TGCAGCGGTTGGGGGGGAGGGGTGAACACTGAAGCTTTCTTT. Translation: CSGWGGGVNTEAFF.

The CDR3 loop is CASSWGGGAVDTQYF. CDR3 sequence (DNA): TGTGCCAGCAGCTGGGGCGGGGGGGCCGTAGATACGCAGTATTTT. J is TRBJ2-3 and V is TRBV5-6, with TRBD2 identical over 9 bases. Looked up from germline, CDR1 is SGHDT and CDR2 is YYEEEE. The CDR3 contains 15 residues. Trimming cost V 3 bases and J 5 bases; bases outside gene matches: 7.

The gene calls are TRBV3-1 and TRBJ1-2; maybe TRBD1 (6 bases). Germline CDR1 is LGHDT and CDR2 is YNNKEL (reference sequence). CDR3 length: 13 amino acids. V was pared by 4 bases and J by 4 bases, with 10 bases between. The CDR3 loop is CASSLRQVYGYTF. The CDR3 DNA follows: TGTGCCAGCAGCCTGCGACAGGTCTATGGCTACACCTTC.

This clonotype appeared a few times. The chain recombines TRBV29-1 with TRBJ2-1; TRBD1 matches at 9 bases. The germline gives CDR1 SQVTM, CDR2 ANQGSEA. CDR3 length: 12 residues. V gave up 6 bases and J gave up 9 bases; unmatched junction bases: 6. As DNA, the CDR3 is TGCAGCGTGGGGACAGGGAGGACTGAGCAGTTCTTC. Its translation is CSVGTGRTEQFF.